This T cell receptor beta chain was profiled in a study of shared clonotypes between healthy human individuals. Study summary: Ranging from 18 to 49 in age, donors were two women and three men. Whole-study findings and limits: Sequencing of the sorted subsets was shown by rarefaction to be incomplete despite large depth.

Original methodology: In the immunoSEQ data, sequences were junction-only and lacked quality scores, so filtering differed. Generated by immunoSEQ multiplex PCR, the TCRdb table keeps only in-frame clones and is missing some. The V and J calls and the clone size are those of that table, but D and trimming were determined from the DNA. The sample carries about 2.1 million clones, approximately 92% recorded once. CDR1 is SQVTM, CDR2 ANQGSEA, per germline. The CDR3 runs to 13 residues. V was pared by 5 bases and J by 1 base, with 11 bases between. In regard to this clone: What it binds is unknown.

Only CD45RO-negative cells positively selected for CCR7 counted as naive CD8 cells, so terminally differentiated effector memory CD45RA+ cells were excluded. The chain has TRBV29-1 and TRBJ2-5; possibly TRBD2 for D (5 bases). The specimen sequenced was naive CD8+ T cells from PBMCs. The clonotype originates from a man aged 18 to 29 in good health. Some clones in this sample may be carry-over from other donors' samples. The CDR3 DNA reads TGCAGCGTTCAGGTGGGAGCCCAAGAGACCCAGTACTTC. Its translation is CSVQVGAQETQYF.